A single sample is the source of the 23 T cell receptor beta chains below, sequenced in a study of CD8 T cells in ankylosing spondylitis. Overall study findings and caveats: It appeared that ankylosing spondylitis blood was characterized by a TCR beta motif of eight highly homologous variants.

No antigen has been identified for these receptors. TCRdb re-derived calls from the 5' RACE reads in MiXCR, one entry per CDR3 protein. The sample includes hundreds of thousands of distinct CDR3 sequences, roughly 12% of them seen just once. Source material: blood, either unsorted or a sorted T cell fraction (not recorded which). The receptors were gathered from a male donor with ankylosing spondylitis.

This clonotype was counted many times. The V and J genes are TRBV29-1 and TRBJ2-2; 7 bases agree with TRBD1. Germline trimming cut 4 bases from V and 5 bases from J; bases unmatched to any gene: 7. The germline gives CDR1 SQVTM, CDR2 ANQGSEA. This CDR3 region has 14 residues. Here the CDR3 reads CSVADRVITGELFF. The DNA of the CDR3 is TGCAGCGTTGCTGACAGGGTGATTACCGGGGAGCTGTTTTTT.

This clonotype was seen only a few times. The V call is TRBV28, the J call TRBJ2-3, with 10 bases identical to TRBD2. The CDR3 covers 17 residues. V dropped 3 bases and J dropped 3; count of bases not matched to a gene: 9. CDR1 and CDR2 from the germline V gene are MDHEN and SYDVKM. CDR3 nucleotide sequence: TGTGCCAGCAGTTTTTTTCGAGGTAGCGGGAGGACAGATACGCAGTATTTT. It is translated as CASSFFRGSGRTDTQYF.

The chain employs TRBV6-5 and TRBJ1-2; D is ambiguous. The CDR3 totals 13 residues. The ends were cut back, 2 bases at V and 4 bases at J, with 8 bases in the middle. Per germline, CDR1 MNHEY and CDR2 SVGAGI. In DNA form, the CDR3 reads TGTGCCAGCAGTTACAGGGTTGGCTATGGCTACACCTTC. Protein: CASSYRVGYGYTF.

Turning to this clonotype: This clone may be a read error of a much larger clone one base away. The chain employs TRBV29-1 and TRBJ2-3; D is perhaps TRBD2 (5 bases). The CDR3 extends over 11 amino acids. Germline V gives CDR1 SQVTM, CDR2 ANQGSEA. The CDR3 region is CSVTSADTRYF. For the CDR3, the DNA is TGCAGCGTGACCTCAGCGGATACGCGGTATTTT.

DNA of the CDR3: TGTGCCAGCAGCTTAGTGGGGGGCGCAGGTCAGCCCCAGCATTTT. This gives the protein CASSLVGGAGQPQHF. The rearrangement links TRBV7-6 to TRBJ1-5, with a tentative D call TRBD1 (6 bases). Germline V gene sequence: CDR1 SGHVS, CDR2 FNYEAQ. Trimming shortened V by 1 base and J by 6 bases, and 13 bases separated the two germline ends. The CDR3 contains 15 residues.

The gene calls are TRBV2 and TRBJ2-7, with D maybe TRBD1 (5 bases). Germline V gene sequence: CDR1 SNHLY, CDR2 FYNNEI. The CDR3 contains 12 residues. V lost 6 bases, J lost 3 bases, and 9 bases lay in between. The CDR3 nucleotides are TGTGCCAGCAGACAGGTCAACTACGAGCAGTACTTC. The encoded protein is CASRQVNYEQYF.

The chain is built from TRBV11-1 and TRBJ2-6; TRBD2 aligns across 12 bases. V shed 5 bases, J shed 4 bases, and the junction held 12 bases outside the gene matches. The CDR3 sequence is 19 residues long. The V gene's germline CDR1 is SGHAT and CDR2 FQDESV (reference sequence). CDR3: CASSRRTSGKAVGANVLTF. CDR3 in DNA: TGTGCCAGCAGCCGCCGGACTAGCGGGAAAGCGGTAGGGGCCAACGTCCTGACTTTC.

This clonotype came up a few times. The V and J genes are TRBV20-1 and TRBJ2-5; D gene ambiguous. This CDR3 is 13 amino acids long. Germline loops: CDR1 DFQATT, CDR2 SNEGSKA (reference sequence). V shed 2 bases and J shed 7 bases, with 14 bases lying between them. The CDR3 region has the DNA TGCAGTGCTAGATGGGAATTCGAGACGACCCAGTACTTC. Residues: CSARWEFETTQYF.

This clonotype was counted only a few times. The chain couples TRBV6-5 to TRBJ1-2; D is uncertain. The CDR3 totals 15 residues. Germline assignment: CDR1 MNHEY and CDR2 SVGAGI. Trimming left V 0 bases short and J 4 bases short, with 12 bases between. The CDR3 DNA sequence: TGTGCCAGCAGTTACTCATTTGGGGTATCCTATGGCTACACCTTC. Residues: CASSYSFGVSYGYTF.

This clonotype was seen only a few times. The rearrangement links TRBV20-1 to TRBJ1-5; D is uncertain. This CDR3 has 14 amino acids. V was pared by 3 bases and J by 2 bases, with 11 bases between. The germline V gene encodes CDR1 DFQATT and CDR2 SNEGSKA (reference sequence). As DNA, the CDR3 is TGCAGTGCTAGCGGTGGGAGGGGCAATCAGCCCCAGCATTTT. It yields the protein CSASGGRGNQPQHF.

The sample holds many counts of this clonotype. The chain uses TRBV7-2 and TRBJ2-3; D not certain. Per germline, CDR1 SGHTA and CDR2 FQGNSA. CDR3 size: 13 residues. Trimming stripped 2 bases from V and 5 bases from J, with 8 bases between. CDR3 protein: CASSLRPRDTQYF. The CDR3 DNA reads TGTGCCAGCAGCTTAAGGCCGCGAGATACGCAGTATTTT.

This clonotype came up a few times. This chain connects TRBV20-1 to TRBJ2-5, with D perhaps matching TRBD1 (5 bases). Germline V gene data show CDR1 as DFQATT and CDR2 as SNEGSKA (reference sequence). The CDR3 is 14 amino acids. V gave up 3 bases and J gave up 2 bases, with 13 bases separating them. The CDR3 DNA sequence: TGCAGTGCTAGGGTGACAGCTTCGCAAGAGACCCAGTACTTC. Protein product: CSARVTASQETQYF.

The genes are TRBV5-6 and TRBJ1-3; perhaps TRBD1 as D (6 bases). In germline, CDR1 is SGHDT, CDR2 YYEEEE. The CDR3 has 16 amino acids. V was cut by 1 base and J by 2 bases, with 13 bases left in between. The CDR3, as DNA: TGTGCCAGCAGCTTGTGGGGGCTCCATCCTGGAAACACCATATATTTT. Amino acids: CASSLWGLHPGNTIYF.

The chain is built from TRBV13 and TRBJ2-5; a weak D match, TRBD1 (5 bases). The CDR3 length is 14 residues. V lost 1 base to trimming and J lost 2 bases, with 8 bases between them. Looked up from germline, CDR1 is PRHDT and CDR2 is FYEKMQ (reference sequence). The DNA of the CDR3 is TGTGCCAGCAGCTTAGACCACAGGCAAGAGACCCAGTACTTC. Its translation: CASSLDHRQETQYF.

This clonotype turned up a few times. The CDR3 reads CASSLGQGLYYGYTF. CDR3 DNA sequence: TGTGCCAGCAGCTTAGGACAGGGTTTATACTATGGCTACACCTTC. The rearrangement uses TRBV7-2 and TRBJ1-2; TRBD1 matches 7 bases. CDR1 is SGHTA, CDR2 FQGNSA, per germline. The CDR3 is made up of 15 amino acids. J lost 3 bases, V lost 1 base, and 5 bases had no gene match.

In its sample, this clonotype was seen a few times. The rearrangement links TRBV20-1 to TRBJ1-1; 8 bases fit TRBD1. Per the germline V gene, CDR1 is DFQATT and CDR2 is SNEGSKA (reference sequence). The CDR3 sequence is 16 residues long. V trimming: 4 bases; J trimming: 5 bases; junction bases outside the gene matches: 15. CDR3 in amino acids: CSAIQIDRGEGTEAFF. CDR3 DNA sequence: TGCAGTGCTATTCAAATTGACAGGGGCGAGGGGACTGAAGCTTTCTTT.

The rearrangement joins TRBV18 to TRBJ1-2; D ambiguous. Trimming left V 0 bases short and J 0 bases short, with 11 bases between. CDR3 length: 16 residues. The germline gives CDR1 KGHSH, CDR2 LQKENI. The chain's CDR3 is CASSPPAPRANYGYTF. The CDR3 nucleotides read TGTGCCAGCTCACCACCGGCCCCGAGAGCTAACTATGGCTACACCTTC. Complete variable domain (other parts from reference TRBV18 and TRBJ1-2): NAGVMQNPRHLVRRRGQEARLRCSPMKGHSHVYWYRQLPEEGLKFMVYLQKENIIDESGMPKERFSAEFPKEGPSILRIQQVVRGDSAAYFCASSPPAPRANYGYTFGSGTRLTVV.

This clonotype was recorded a few times. This sequence joins TRBV5-1 and TRBJ2-5; TRBD1 is a possible D gene (5 bases). Germline assignment: CDR1 SGHRS and CDR2 YFSETQ. This CDR3 is 16 amino acids long. V was shortened by 0 bases and J by 5 bases, with 17 bases between the two germline ends. The CDR3 coding sequence is TGCGCCAGCAGCTTGGGTATTGCAGGTTCAGGGGAGACCCAGTACTTC. This codes for CASSLGIAGSGETQYF.

There are many counts of this clonotype. The V call is TRBV29-1, the J call TRBJ1-1, with 7 bases fitting TRBD1. Trimming took 5 bases from V and 2 from J; bases not matched to a gene: 8. Germline CDR1 is SQVTM and CDR2 is ANQGSEA. The CDR3 length is 14 residues. As DNA, the CDR3 is TGCAGCGTTAGCGGACAGGTCCGTAACACTGAAGCTTTCTTT. Protein product: CSVSGQVRNTEAFF. Combining the CDR3 with reference TRBV29-1 and TRBJ1-1 gives the whole variable domain SAVISQKPSRDICQRGTSLTIQCQVDSQVTMMFWYRQQPGQSLTLIATANQGSEATYESGFVIDKFPISRPNLTFSTLTVSNMSPEDSSIYLCSVSGQVRNTEAFFGQGTRLTVV.

This clonotype appeared many times. This chain joins TRBV12-3 or TRBV12-4 and TRBJ2-7, with TRBD1 as a possible D gene (5 bases). The ends were cut back, 2 bases at V and 3 bases at J, with 8 bases in the middle. The CDR3 length is 13 residues. In nucleotides, the CDR3 is TGTGCCAGCAGTTTAAAGACAGTCTACGAGCAGTACTTC. It codes for CASSLKTVYEQYF.

The V call is TRBV5-6, the J call TRBJ2-7, with D tentatively TRBD1 (5 bases). V dropped 5 bases and J dropped 6 bases, with 18 bases sitting between them. Germline-derived CDR1 and CDR2 are SGHDT and YYEEEE. CDR3 length: 14 residues. The CDR3 sequence: CASSSRLRGREQYF. The DNA of the CDR3 is TGTGCCAGCAGTTCCAGATTAAGGGGCCGCGAGCAGTACTTC.

This clonotype was seen more than once but under ten times. V usage is TRBV2 and J usage is TRBJ2-2; the D call may be TRBD1 or TRBD2 (6 bases each). The CDR3 sequence is 16 residues long. V gave up 7 bases and J gave up 3 bases, with 18 bases separating them. In germline, CDR1 is SNHLY, CDR2 FYNNEI. CDR3 sequence reads: CASKGGIRSHTGELFF. CDR3 coding DNA: TGTGCCAGCAAAGGGGGGATAAGGAGCCACACCGGGGAGCTGTTTTTT.

V gene TRBV2 combines with J gene TRBJ2-1; a weak D match, TRBD2 (5 bases). Germline V gives CDR1 SNHLY, CDR2 FYNNEI. The CDR3 has 13 amino acids. Trimming shortened V by 2 bases and J by 8 bases, and 10 bases separated the two germline ends. DNA of the CDR3: TGTGCCAGCAGTGAACAGAGGCGGGATGAGCAGTTCTTC. It translates to CASSEQRRDEQFF.